The 22 T cell receptor beta chains reported below all come from one sample, sequenced in a study of cytomegalovirus exposure and HLA in healthy donors listed by TCRdb under 2017. The library came from the immunoSEQ multiplex PCR assay. TCRdb carries this immuneACCESS record with in-frame sequences only. Its versions omit some clonotypes, under half of them owing to an unresolved V gene in the studies checked, with the rest unexplained. Recorded for this sample are over 110,000 clones; 80% to 90% of them occurred a single time. The ten largest make up around 1.4% of the sample. The sequencing input was PBMCs. These receptors originate from a woman younger than 45 in good health and CMV-seronegative.

The J gene is TRBJ2-5, the V gene TRBV5-1, with 9 bases aligning to TRBD1. This CDR3 has 15 amino acids. Trimming removed 2 bases from V and 3 bases from J; junction bases left unmatched: 5. CDR1 is SGHRS and CDR2 is YFSETQ in the germline V gene. CDR3 residues: CASSFGRTGEETQYF. DNA of the CDR3: TGCGCCAGCAGCTTCGGACGGACAGGGGAAGAGACCCAGTACTTC.

The chain joins TRBV27 to TRBJ2-5; TRBD1 might be the D (6 bases). The germline V and J ends were trimmed by 3 bases and 4 bases, with 12 bases remaining between them. CDR1 is MNHEY and CDR2 is SMNVEV in the germline V gene (reference sequence). The CDR3 length is 14 residues. This chain's CDR3 is CASSFYRDAETQYF. The CDR3 DNA reads as TGTGCCAGCAGTTTCTACAGGGATGCAGAGACCCAGTACTTC.

The chain is built from TRBV19 and TRBJ1-1; a possible D gene is TRBD1 (6 bases). V was pared by 3 bases and J by 2 bases, with 13 bases between. Germline lookup yields CDR1 LNHDA and CDR2 SQIVND (reference sequence). The CDR3 sequence is 15 residues long. The CDR3 region has the DNA TGTGCCAGTAGTATTTCCGGGGGGCCAAACACTGAAGCTTTCTTT. This sequence encodes CASSISGGPNTEAFF.

CDR3 in DNA: TGTGCCAGCAGCTCACGTCCCACGACAGGGGTTGGGCCCTACAATGAGCAGTTCTTC. Its translation is CASSSRPTTGVGPYNEQFF. The chain is built from TRBV7-2 and TRBJ2-1; TRBD1 matches at 8 bases. Trimming cost V 4 bases and J 2 bases; bases outside gene matches: 16. Looked up from germline, CDR1 is SGHTA and CDR2 is FQGNSA. This CDR3 comprises 19 residues.

The V call is TRBV10-3, the J call TRBJ2-3, with a weak D call TRBD2 (7 bases). This CDR3 is built from 16 residues. Deletions cut 3 bases from V and 2 bases from J, with 15 bases between. Germline CDR1 is ENHRY and CDR2 is SYGVKD. The CDR3 sequence: CAISDQRGASTDTQYF. The CDR3 DNA reads as TGTGCCATCAGTGATCAACGGGGGGCCTCCACAGATACGCAGTATTTT.

The chain is built from TRBV27 and TRBJ1-5; no clear D. V lost 6 bases and J lost 5, with 14 bases in between. The CDR3 length is 14 residues. Germline CDR1 and CDR2: MNHEY and SMNVEV (reference sequence). The CDR3 loop reads CASREGRDYQPQHF. For the CDR3, the DNA is TGTGCCAGCAGGGAAGGACGGGATTATCAGCCCCAGCATTTT.

The chain has TRBV13 and TRBJ2-1; no reliable D call. CDR3 length: 15 amino acids. V was shortened by 1 base and J by 0 bases, with 7 bases between the two germline ends. Germline CDR1 is PRHDT and CDR2 is FYEKMQ (reference sequence). CDR3 in DNA: TGTGCCAGCAGCTTAGTGAGTAGCTCCTACAATGAGCAGTTCTTC. This translates into CASSLVSSSYNEQFF.

This chain joins TRBV27 and TRBJ2-3, with 13 bases identical to TRBD2. The CDR3 spans 16 residues. Germline CDR1 is MNHEY and CDR2 is SMNVEV (reference sequence). Trimming took 5 bases from V and 7 from J; bases not matched to a gene: 9. The CDR3 loop reads CASSIQLAGGPYTQYF. DNA of the CDR3: TGTGCCAGCAGTATTCAACTAGCGGGGGGGCCATATACGCAGTATTTT.

This clone was detected a few times. This chain joins TRBV2 and TRBJ1-2; perhaps TRBD1 as D (5 bases). Germline CDR1 reads SNHLY; CDR2 reads FYNNEI. CDR3 length equals 12 residues. V gave up 6 bases and J gave up 4 bases, with 9 bases separating them. CDR3 in amino acids: CASRGGTYGYTF. The CDR3 DNA follows: TGTGCCAGCAGGGGAGGGACCTATGGCTACACCTTC.

This clone was seen once. The V and J genes are TRBV7-3 and TRBJ1-1; 11 nucleotides line up with TRBD1. The germline gives CDR1 SGHTA, CDR2 FQGTGA. Unmatched junction bases numbered 9, after V lost 5 bases and J lost 7 bases. The CDR3 extends over 15 amino acids. The CDR3 DNA sequence: TGTGCCAGCAGCCCTTATGGGACAGGGGGTGATGAAGCTTTCTTT. Its translation: CASSPYGTGGDEAFF.

This clone was detected a few times. The chain combines TRBV5-6 with TRBJ2-5; D is undetermined. There are 14 residues in the CDR3. V lost 4 bases to trimming and J lost 5 bases, with 15 bases between them. CDR1 and CDR2 (germline): SGHDT, YYEEEE. CDR3 sequence (DNA): TGTGCCAGCAGCCATCCTAAGCGACGTGAGACCCAGTACTTC. It is translated as CASSHPKRRETQYF.

This chain joins TRBV10-3 and TRBJ2-3, with TRBD2 identical over 7 bases. The junction had 10 bases not matched to a gene; V was cut back by 4 bases and J by 3 bases. The CDR3 totals 16 residues. Germline CDR1 reads ENHRY; CDR2 reads SYGVKD. The CDR3 bases are TGTGCCATCAGTGTCGGCGCTAGCGGTAATACAGATACGCAGTATTTT. Amino acid sequence: CAISVGASGNTDTQYF.

The V gene is TRBV4-3, the J gene TRBJ1-4, with D unresolved. Trimming took off 0 bases at V and 10 bases at J, with 12 bases between the two ends. The CDR3 totals 14 residues. Germline-derived CDR1 and CDR2 are LGHNA and YSLEER. Written as DNA, the CDR3 is TGCGCCAGCAGCCAAGAAACGCGCCAGGTAAAACTGTTTTTT. Translating it yields CASSQETRQVKLFF.

The chain recombines TRBV6-5 with TRBJ2-3; 9 nucleotides align to TRBD2. The trim removed 6 bases at V and 4 bases at J, leaving 5 bases unmatched. In germline, CDR1 is MNHEY, CDR2 SVGAGI. There are 14 residues in the CDR3. The DNA of the CDR3 is TGTGCCAGCAGCCACGGGACTAGCCCAGATACGCAGTATTTT. Amino acid sequence: CASSHGTSPDTQYF.

V and J are TRBV7-9 and TRBJ1-2, with TRBD1 matching 7 bases. Germline CDR1 SEHNR, CDR2 FQNEAQ (reference sequence). V dropped 2 bases and J dropped 0; count of bases not matched to a gene: 9. The CDR3 runs 17 residues. The DNA of the CDR3 is TGTGCCAGCAGCTTACGTGGGACAGATGAAACTAACTATGGCTACACCTTC. Its protein is CASSLRGTDETNYGYTF.

The CDR3 here is CASRRRQGSEAFF. The CDR3 nucleotides read TGTGCCAGCAGACGGCGACAGGGCTCTGAAGCTTTCTTT. The rearrangement links TRBV6-1 to TRBJ1-1, with TRBD1 matching 7 bases. The germline CDR1 and CDR2 sequences are MNHNS and SASEGT. V dropped 6 bases and J dropped 6; count of bases not matched to a gene: 7. This CDR3 comprises 13 residues.

This sequence joins TRBV4-3 and TRBJ2-5; D call uncertain. Germline V gene data show CDR1 as LGHNA and CDR2 as YSLEER. V lost 0 bases and J 5 bases, leaving 7 bases between the germline ends. The CDR3 is made up of 13 amino acids. CDR3 coding DNA: TGCGCCAGCAGCCAAGATTACTTGGAGACCCAGTACTTC. Translating it yields CASSQDYLETQYF.

This clone was detected once. The CDR3: CATLKGGDTEAFF. CDR3 DNA sequence: TGTGCCACCTTGAAAGGGGGGGACACTGAAGCTTTCTTT. V is TRBV28 and J is TRBJ1-1, with D tentatively TRBD1 (6 bases). Germline CDR1 and CDR2: MDHEN and SYDVKM. Trimming shortened V by 10 bases and J by 3 bases, and 15 bases separated the two germline ends. The CDR3 has 13 residues.

V gene TRBV28 combines with J gene TRBJ1-2, with D maybe TRBD1 (5 bases). The CDR3 length is 16 residues. V shed 4 bases and J shed 4 bases, with 19 bases lying between them. Germline V lookup: CDR1 MDHEN, CDR2 SYDVKM. CDR3 in amino acids: CASSSPRGGAGYGYTF. DNA of the CDR3: TGTGCCAGCAGTTCACCGCGGGGAGGGGCAGGCTATGGCTACACCTTC.

The rearrangement links TRBV27 to TRBJ2-2, with 8 bases fitting TRBD1. The CDR3 runs to 14 residues. Germline-derived CDR1 and CDR2 are MNHEY and SMNVEV (reference sequence). V lost 7 bases and J lost 4; bases outside the gene matches: 5. DNA of the CDR3: TGTGCCAGCACCCGACAGGGGAGCACCGGGGAGCTGTTTTTT. Translating it yields CASTRQGSTGELFF.

This sequence joins TRBV5-6 and TRBJ2-7; D possibly corresponds to TRBD1 (6 bases). The CDR3 extends over 13 amino acids. Trimming removed 1 base from V and 2 bases from J, with 7 bases in between. CDR1 SGHDT and CDR2 YYEEEE come from the germline V gene. CDR3 in DNA: TGTGCCAGCAGCTTGTACAGGGCCTACGAGCAGTACTTC. Residues: CASSLYRAYEQYF. The complete variable domain, with remaining parts taken from reference TRBV5-6 and TRBJ2-7, reads DAGVTQSPTHLIKTRGQQVTLRCSPKSGHDTVSWYQQALGQGPQFIFQYYEEEERQRGNFPDRFSGHQFPNYSSELNVNALLLGDSALYLCASSLYRAYEQYFGPGTRLTVT.

CDR3 amino acids: CASSSITGGWGADTQYF. DNA of the CDR3: TGTGCCAGCAGTTCCATAACAGGGGGATGGGGCGCAGATACGCAGTATTTT. The chain carries TRBV28 and TRBJ2-3, with TRBD1 matching 8 bases. Unmatched junction bases numbered 13, after V lost 4 bases and J lost 4 bases. The CDR3 is made up of 17 amino acids. Germline V lookup: CDR1 MDHEN, CDR2 SYDVKM.